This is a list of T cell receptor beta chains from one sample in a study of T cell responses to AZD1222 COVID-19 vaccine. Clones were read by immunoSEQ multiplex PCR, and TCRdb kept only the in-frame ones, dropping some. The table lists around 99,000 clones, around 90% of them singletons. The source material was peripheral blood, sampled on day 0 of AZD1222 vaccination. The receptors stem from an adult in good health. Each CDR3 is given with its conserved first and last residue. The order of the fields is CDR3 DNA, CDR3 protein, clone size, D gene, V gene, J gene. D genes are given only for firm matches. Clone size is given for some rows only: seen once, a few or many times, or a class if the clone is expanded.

cdr3_nt: TGTGCCAGCAGCTGGCAAGAGACCCAGTACTTC
cdr3_aa: CASSWQETQYF
clone_size: -
d_call: -
v_call: TRBV11-2
j_call: TRBJ2-5

cdr3_nt: TGTGCCAGTAAAGGACACAAGAACACTGAAGCTTTCTTT
cdr3_aa: CASKGHKNTEAFF
clone_size: -
d_call: -
v_call: TRBV19
j_call: TRBJ1-1

cdr3_nt: TGCGCCAGCAGCTTGGCGCCCAATCCCTACGAGCAGTACTTC
cdr3_aa: CASSLAPNPYEQYF
clone_size: -
d_call: -
v_call: TRBV5-1
j_call: TRBJ2-7

cdr3_nt: TGCGCCAGCAGCGTGGGCAGGGCCTCCCTCCTGAACACTGAAGCTTTCTTT
cdr3_aa: CASSVGRASLLNTEAFF
clone_size: -
d_call: -
v_call: TRBV5-1
j_call: TRBJ1-1

cdr3_nt: TGTGCCAGCAGCTTATTAAGCGAGACCCAGTACTTC
cdr3_aa: CASSLLSETQYF
clone_size: few
d_call: -
v_call: TRBV7-2
j_call: TRBJ2-5

cdr3_nt: TGTGCCAGCAGTTCCCAGCGGACTAGCGGGAGGATTCAAGAGACCCAGTACTTC
cdr3_aa: CASSSQRTSGRIQETQYF
clone_size: -
d_call: TRBD2
v_call: TRBV28
j_call: TRBJ2-5

cdr3_nt: TGTGCCAGCAGTTTAGCGGGGGACCGGACCCAGTACTTC
cdr3_aa: CASSLAGDRTQYF
clone_size: -
d_call: -
v_call: TRBV12-3/TRBV12-4
j_call: TRBJ2-5

cdr3_nt: TGTGCCAGTAGCTCGTCGGGTCTCCGGTCCTACAATGAGCAGTTCTTC
cdr3_aa: CASSSSGLRSYNEQFF
clone_size: -
d_call: -
v_call: TRBV19
j_call: TRBJ2-1

cdr3_nt: TGTGCCAGCAGCCAAAACGGCTATGGCTACACCTTC
cdr3_aa: CASSQNGYGYTF
clone_size: -
d_call: -
v_call: TRBV3-1/TRBV3-2
j_call: TRBJ1-2

cdr3_nt: TGCGCCAGCAGCCAAGAGATTGCGGACATGACGAACACTGAAGCTTTCTTT
cdr3_aa: CASSQEIADMTNTEAFF
clone_size: -
d_call: -
v_call: TRBV4-1
j_call: TRBJ1-1

cdr3_nt: TGCAGCGTGGGTAGGACTAGCGGGAGTGGGGAGCAGTTCTTC
cdr3_aa: CSVGRTSGSGEQFF
clone_size: -
d_call: TRBD2
v_call: TRBV29-1
j_call: TRBJ2-1

cdr3_nt: TGTGCCAGCAGTGCCGGTTCTAGCTCCTATAATTCACCCCTCCACTTT
cdr3_aa: CASSAGSSSYNSPLHF
clone_size: -
d_call: -
v_call: TRBV2
j_call: TRBJ1-6

cdr3_nt: TGCGCCAGCAGCTTGGCGGGACTAGCGGGGGGGCCGGGAGAGACCCAGTACTTC
cdr3_aa: CASSLAGLAGGPGETQYF
clone_size: -
d_call: TRBD2
v_call: TRBV5-1
j_call: TRBJ2-5

cdr3_nt: TGCGCCAGCAGCAGAACTAGCGGGAGTAGGGTTGAGCAGTTCTTC
cdr3_aa: CASSRTSGSRVEQFF
clone_size: once
d_call: TRBD2
v_call: TRBV5-1
j_call: TRBJ2-1

cdr3_nt: TGTGCCACCAGTGAAACCGGACTAGCCACAGATACGCAGTATTTT
cdr3_aa: CATSETGLATDTQYF
clone_size: -
d_call: TRBD2
v_call: TRBV24-1
j_call: TRBJ2-3

cdr3_nt: TGTGCCAGCAGCGTAGAGGGGAACATGAACACTGAAGCTTTCTTT
cdr3_aa: CASSVEGNMNTEAFF
clone_size: -
d_call: -
v_call: TRBV9
j_call: TRBJ1-1

cdr3_nt: TGCGCCAGCAGCCACCCAATGGCCCGGGGGTTTAATGAAAAACTGTTTTTT
cdr3_aa: CASSHPMARGFNEKLFF
clone_size: -
d_call: -
v_call: TRBV4-1
j_call: TRBJ1-4

cdr3_nt: TGTGCCAGCAGTACTACAGGGGGAACGAAGCCCCAGCATTTT
cdr3_aa: CASSTTGGTKPQHF
clone_size: -
d_call: TRBD1
v_call: TRBV27
j_call: TRBJ1-5

cdr3_nt: TGTGCCAGTAGTACCAGGCTCCGGGACAGGGGGCGGCACGAGCAGTACTTC
cdr3_aa: CASSTRLRDRGRHEQYF
clone_size: -
d_call: TRBD1
v_call: TRBV19
j_call: TRBJ2-7

cdr3_nt: TGTGCCAGCAGTTACAAGGAGAATTCACCCCTCCACTTT
cdr3_aa: CASSYKENSPLHF
clone_size: -
d_call: -
v_call: TRBV12-3/TRBV12-4
j_call: TRBJ1-6